This T cell receptor beta chain appears in the sequencing data of a study of CD8+CD57+ T cells in acquired aplastic anemia. Study-level information: Isolated CD4+ and CD8+ cells, once sorted, yielded DNA averaging roughly 3 ug.

In patients chosen for sequencing, flow cytometry had shown CD8+CD57+ cell expansion. All patients had severe acquired aplastic anemia. Patients had not yet gotten any therapy when their blood was taken for sampling. Study outcomes and limitations: Found in both controls and patients were around 29 CD8+ CDR3 sequences.

Both TCR beta VDJ combination and CDR3 sequence profiling were carried out. Genomic DNA was the template for this profiling. MiXCR, run by TCRdb on the reads, gives a single entry per CDR3 protein. The sample contains roughly 280,000 distinct CDR3 sequences, about three fifths of which appear only once. Details on this clonotype: Its antigen remains unknown. At one boundary the junction diverges from the germline segment, which might be a read error.

This CDR3 has 11 amino acids. Germline V lookup: CDR1 SEHNR, CDR2 FQNEAQ (reference sequence). The chain carries TRBV7-9 and TRBJ2-7, with a possible D match to TRBD2 (5 bases). The receptor was derived from a human donor with aplastic anemia. The sequenced sample consisted of sorted CD4+, CD8+, or CD8+CD57+ T cells (not recorded which) from PBMCs. For the CDR3, the DNA is TGTGCCAGCAGCACTCTGGCTAGTAGCGCCTTC. It translates to CASSTLASSAF. The full variable domain, rest sourced from reference TRBV7-9 and TRBJ2-7, is DTGVSQNPRHKITKRGQNVTFRCDPISEHNRLYWYRQTLGQGPEFLTYFQNEAQLEKSRLLSDRFSAERPKGSFSTLEIQRTEQGDSAMYLCASSTLASSAFGPGTRLTVT.